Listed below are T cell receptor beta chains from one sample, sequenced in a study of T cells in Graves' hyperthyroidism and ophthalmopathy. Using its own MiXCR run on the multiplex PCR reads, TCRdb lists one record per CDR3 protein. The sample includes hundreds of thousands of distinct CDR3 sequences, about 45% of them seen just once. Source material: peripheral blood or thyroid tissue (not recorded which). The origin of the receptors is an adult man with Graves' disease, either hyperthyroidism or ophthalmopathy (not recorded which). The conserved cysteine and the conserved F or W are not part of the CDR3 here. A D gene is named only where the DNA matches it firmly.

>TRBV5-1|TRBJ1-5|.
ASSFYICSAIAAGAGDNQPQH
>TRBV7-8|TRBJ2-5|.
ASSPGTVQETQY
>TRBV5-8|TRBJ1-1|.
ASSLYGGNTEAF
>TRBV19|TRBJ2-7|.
ASESRTGYEQY
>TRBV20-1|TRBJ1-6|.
SATLRGQRNSPLH
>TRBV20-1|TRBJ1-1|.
SARGGGGTEAF
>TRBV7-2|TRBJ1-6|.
ASSLGSFGISPLH
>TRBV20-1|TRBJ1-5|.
SARVQGTSQPQH
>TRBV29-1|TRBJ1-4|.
SVEGRGEKLF
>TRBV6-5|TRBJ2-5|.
ASSLTNRVQETQY
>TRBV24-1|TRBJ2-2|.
ATSDLRDGENTGELF
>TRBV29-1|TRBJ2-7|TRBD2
SLELADSYEQY
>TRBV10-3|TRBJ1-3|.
ASSYSPLQGSGNTIY
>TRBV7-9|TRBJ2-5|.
ASSLGGEAETQY
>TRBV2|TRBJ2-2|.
ASSVEGRGRDTGELF
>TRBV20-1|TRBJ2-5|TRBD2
SAAGSGLAETQY
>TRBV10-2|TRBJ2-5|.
ASSERGGTQY
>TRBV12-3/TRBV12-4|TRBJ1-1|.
ASRPDENTEAF
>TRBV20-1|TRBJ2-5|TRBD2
SARDGTSVQSQY
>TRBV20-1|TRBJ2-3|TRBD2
SARTSGGTVDTQY
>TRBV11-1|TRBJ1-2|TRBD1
ASRTDRANYGYT
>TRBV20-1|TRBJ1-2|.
SARDGWGYGYT
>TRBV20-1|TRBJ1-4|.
SASPAG